The TCR beta chain described here comes from a study of Ad26.COV2.S vaccination and SARS-CoV-2 variants. CDR3 length: 16 amino acids. The V gene lost 2 bases and the J gene lost 3 bases, with 17 bases spanning the gap. The germline gives CDR1 SGHNT, CDR2 YYREEE (reference sequence). Regarding treatment: over 15 received Ad26.COV2.S at low or high dose, single or two shots; about 5 received placebo; per-sample allocation not given. Vaccine and placebo recipients were sampled on day 63 after the first injection. Profiling relied on immunoSEQ multiplex PCR, and the TCRdb table lists in-frame clones only, not all of them. This sample has about 680,000 clones, with about 90% found just once.

The source is a person between 18 and 65 years old who received the Ad26.COV2.S COVID-19 vaccine or a placebo. The sequenced sample was peripheral blood, obtained in a trial of Ad26.COV2.S vaccine versus placebo. The chain is built from TRBV5-4 and TRBJ2-5, with D tentatively TRBD2 (6 bases). For the CDR3, the DNA is TGTGCCAGCAGCTTTTGGCGGGGATCCCAAGAAGAGACCCAGTACTTC. Protein product: CASSFWRGSQEETQYF.